Presented here are 26 T cell receptor beta chains from one specimen sequenced in a study of breast tumors, draining lymph nodes, adjacent tissues. One entry per CDR3 protein results from TCRdb running MiXCR on the multiplex PCR reads. In the table there are some 150,000 distinct CDR3 sequences, roughly a third of which are singletons. The lymph nodes were axillary draining lymph nodes from breast cancer patients. Material for sequencing was axillary lymph node tissue. These receptors were collected from a female donor with breast cancer. Some clones in this sample may be carry-over from other donors' samples.

The chain uses TRBV19 and TRBJ2-3; 7 positions agree with TRBD2. Germline V lookup: CDR1 LNHDA, CDR2 SQIVND (reference sequence). Trimming cost V 6 bases and J 5 bases; bases outside gene matches: 14. CDR3 length: 16 amino acids. CDR3 in amino acids: CASSPRGAGGRDTQYF. In nucleotides, the CDR3 is TGTGCCAGTAGCCCGAGAGGGGCGGGCGGGAGAGATACGCAGTATTTT.

Worth noting for this clonotype: A read error may explain this, as a much larger clone is one base away. The genes are TRBV6-1 and TRBJ2-7; TRBD1 might be the D (5 bases). Germline loops: CDR1 MNHNS, CDR2 SASEGT. The V end was cut by 5 bases, the J end by 12 bases, with 20 bases between. This CDR3 spans 13 amino acids. DNA of the CDR3: TGTGCCAGCAGTCAAAGACAGACGGGTTATCGGTACTTC. Amino acids: CASSQRQTGYRYF.

This chain connects TRBV6-1 to TRBJ1-2; the D gene is possibly TRBD1 (6 bases). V lost 4 bases and J 4 bases, leaving 13 bases between the germline ends. Germline loops: CDR1 MNHNS, CDR2 SASEGT. The CDR3 consists of 14 residues. CDR3 nucleotides: TGTGCCAGCAGTGGCCCGACAGGACCCTATGGCTACACCTTC. This gives the protein CASSGPTGPYGYTF.

Comment on this clonotype: A read error may explain this, as a much larger clone is one base away. The rearrangement joins TRBV9 to TRBJ1-2, with TRBD1 matching over 8 bases. J lost 4 bases, V lost 4 bases, and 18 bases had no gene match. The CDR3 is 18 amino acids. The V gene's germline CDR1 is SGDLS and CDR2 YYNGEE. CDR3: CASSWGLQQGGNTYGYTF. For the CDR3, the DNA is TGTGCCAGCAGCTGGGGTTTACAACAGGGGGGTAATACCTATGGCTACACCTTC.

A word on this clonotype: A much larger clone is a single base away; this may be a read error. V usage is TRBV19 and J usage is TRBJ2-1; unclear D gene. The CDR3 is 13 residues long. CDR1 and CDR2 from the germline V gene are LNHDA and SQIVND (reference sequence). CDR3: CAGSRSSYNEQFF. As DNA, the CDR3 is TGTGCCGGTAGTCGTAGCTCCTACAATGAGCAGTTCTTC.

This clonotype was seen at least ten times. J is TRBJ1-5 and V is TRBV3-1; D is unclear. V lost 1 base to trimming and J lost 9 bases, with 13 bases between them. The CDR3 has 14 amino acids. Per germline, CDR1 LGHDT and CDR2 YNNKEL (reference sequence). The CDR3 spells CASSQARSSGPQHF. The CDR3, as DNA: TGTGCCAGCAGCCAAGCCCGGTCATCAGGGCCCCAGCATTTT. Variable domain in full (rest from reference TRBV3-1 and TRBJ1-5): DTAVSQTPKYLVTQMGNDKSIKCEQNLGHDTMYWYKQDSKKFLKIMFSYNNKELIINETVPNRFSPKSPDKAHLNLHINSLELGDSAVYFCASSQARSSGPQHFGDGTRLSIL.

The V and J genes are TRBV7-9 and TRBJ2-5; D is undetermined. V was cut by 2 bases and J by 5 bases, with 9 bases left in between. Germline V gene sequence: CDR1 SEHNR, CDR2 FQNEAQ (reference sequence). This CDR3 spans 13 amino acids. CDR3: CASSLNFSETQYF. The CDR3 region has the DNA TGTGCCAGCAGCTTAAATTTCAGCGAGACCCAGTACTTC.

As concerns this clonotype: A much larger clonotype is one base distant, so this may be a read error. V usage is TRBV5-8 and J usage is TRBJ2-5; D is undetermined. The CDR3 runs 14 residues. Trimming took off 2 bases at V and 7 bases at J, with 15 bases between the two ends. Germline CDR1 is SGHTS and CDR2 is YDEGEE. The CDR3 loop is CASSFDLAESTQYF. In nucleotides, the CDR3 is TGTGCCAGCAGCTTCGATCTGGCAGAGTCGACCCAGTACTTC. Filled out from reference TRBV5-8 and TRBJ2-5, the complete variable domain reads EAGVTQSPTHLIKTRGQQATLRCSPISGHTSVYWYQQALGLGLQFLLWYDEGEERNRGNFPPRFSGRQFPNYSSELNVNALELEDSALYLCASSFDLAESTQYFGPGTRLLVL.

This clonotype was seen many times. The chain joins TRBV11-3 to TRBJ2-1, with 9 bases fitting TRBD2. J was trimmed by 1 base and V by 5 bases; bases with no gene match: 3. Germline assignment: CDR1 SGHNT and CDR2 YENEEA. This CDR3 is built from 15 residues. CDR3 nucleotide sequence: TGTGCCAGCAGCGATAGCGGGAGTTCCTACAATGAGCAGTTCTTC. Its translation: CASSDSGSSYNEQFF.

This clonotype was seen many times. The chain combines TRBV12-3 or TRBV12-4 with TRBJ1-3, with a possible D match to TRBD1 (5 bases). The CDR3 covers 15 residues. V shed 6 bases and J shed 8 bases, with 20 bases lying between them. Here the CDR3 DNA reads TGTGCCAGCAGCAAAGACGGGGGTGTGGGGTACACCATATATTTT. This sequence encodes CASSKDGGVGYTIYF.

The chain joins TRBV6-5 to TRBJ2-2, with D perhaps TRBD2 (6 bases). The V and J ends lost 6 bases and 4 bases respectively, with 18 bases between them. The CDR3 extends over 16 amino acids. Looked up from germline, CDR1 is MNHEY and CDR2 is SVGAGI. This CDR3 reads CASRSPGRGFTGELFF. The CDR3 DNA follows: TGTGCCAGCAGATCCCCGGGACGGGGGTTCACCGGGGAGCTGTTTTTT.

This clonotype was detected many times. This chain joins TRBV19 and TRBJ1-5; D not certain. V was cut by 5 bases and J by 5 bases, with 10 bases left in between. The germline gives CDR1 LNHDA, CDR2 SQIVND (reference sequence). CDR3 length: 13 residues. In DNA, the CDR3 is TGTGCCAGTAGTTGGTCGAACGATCAGCCCCAGCATTTT. This encodes CASSWSNDQPQHF.

The sample holds many counts of this clonotype. This sequence joins TRBV7-8 and TRBJ1-5, with D possibly TRBD1 on 5 matching bases. Germline V CDR1 and CDR2: SGHVS, FQNEAQ. V was pared by 0 bases and J by 5 bases, with 5 bases between. The CDR3 runs to 13 residues. The chain's CDR3 is CASSLAGDQPQHF. The CDR3, as DNA: TGTGCCAGCAGCTTAGCGGGGGATCAGCCCCAGCATTTT.

The V call is TRBV11-3, the J call TRBJ2-7; 8 nucleotides agree with TRBD1. Germline V gives CDR1 SGHNT, CDR2 YENEEA. The J segment lost 5 bases and the V segment lost 5 bases, leaving 8 bases of the junction unmatched. This CDR3 is built from 14 residues. This CDR3 is CASSLGQGTDEQYF. CDR3 coding DNA: TGTGCCAGCAGCCTAGGACAGGGAACGGACGAGCAGTACTTC.

At least ten counts were recorded for this clonotype. The chain joins TRBV19 to TRBJ2-3, with 11 nucleotides matching TRBD2. J was trimmed by 8 bases and V by 1 base; bases with no gene match: 5. This CDR3 has 15 residues. CDR1 and CDR2 from the germline V gene are LNHDA and SQIVND (reference sequence). CDR3: CASSIGTSGGGTQYF. The CDR3 DNA reads as TGTGCCAGTAGTATAGGCACTAGCGGGGGCGGTACGCAGTATTTT.

This clonotype has a count of ten or more. This chain uses TRBV20-1 with TRBJ2-7; 11 positions agree with TRBD2. The CDR3 spans 13 residues. Germline V gene lookup returns CDR1 DFQATT and CDR2 SNEGSKA (reference sequence). V shed 3 bases, J shed 6 bases, and the junction held 4 bases outside the gene matches. The CDR3 protein is CSASSGRAREQYF. The CDR3 bases are TGCAGTGCTAGTAGCGGGAGGGCGCGCGAGCAGTACTTC.

This chain uses TRBV2 with TRBJ1-5, with D unresolved. CDR1 is SNHLY, CDR2 FYNNEI, per germline. The length of the CDR3 is 12 residues. V dropped 4 bases and J dropped 11 bases, with 12 bases sitting between them. In DNA form, the CDR3 reads TGTGCCAGCAGTGGGGTAGTGGTGACCCAGCATTTT. It codes for CASSGVVVTQHF.

Points on this clonotype: This may be a read error, as it is one base from a much larger clone. The rearrangement joins TRBV27 to TRBJ2-7; perhaps TRBD1 as D (6 bases). The CDR3 loop spans 14 amino acids. With 5 bases removed from V and 7 bases from J, the gap between germline ends came to 18 bases. The germline gives CDR1 MNHEY, CDR2 SMNVEV (reference sequence). CDR3 in amino acids: CASSTLLGASEQYF. DNA for the CDR3: TGTGCCAGCAGTACACTGCTGGGGGCCTCTGAGCAGTACTTC.

This sequence joins TRBV20-1 and TRBJ2-3, with D perhaps matching TRBD1 (5 bases). The CDR3 runs 10 residues. The V and J ends lost 4 bases and 9 bases respectively, with 8 bases between them. Germline CDR1 is DFQATT and CDR2 is SNEGSKA (reference sequence). DNA for the CDR3: TGCAGTGCTAAAACAGGAACGCAGTATTTT. It is translated as CSAKTGTQYF.

Remarks on this clonotype: This may stem from a read error, because a much larger clone lies one nucleotide away. V and J are TRBV30 and TRBJ1-5; D is perhaps TRBD1 (6 bases). The length of the CDR3 is 15 residues. Germline V gives CDR1 GTSNPN, CDR2 SVGIG (reference sequence). The CDR3 spells CAWSPGQNPNQPRHF. CDR3 nucleotide sequence: TGTGCCTGGAGTCCGGGACAAAATCCCAATCAGCCCCGGCATTTT.

This chain connects TRBV11-1 to TRBJ2-3; D call uncertain. V was trimmed by 0 bases and J by 0 bases, leaving 7 bases between them. Per germline, CDR1 SGHAT and CDR2 FQDESV (reference sequence). There are 15 residues in the CDR3. CDR3 loop: CASSLAGDSTDTQYF. DNA of the CDR3: TGTGCCAGCAGCTTAGCCGGTGATAGCACAGATACGCAGTATTTT.

This clonotype was recorded only once. The rearrangement joins TRBV11-2 to TRBJ2-3, with D perhaps TRBD2 (5 bases). The V gene's germline CDR1 is SGHAT and CDR2 FQNNGV. The CDR3 runs to 15 residues. With 6 bases removed from V and 2 bases from J, the gap between germline ends came to 15 bases. The CDR3 protein is CASREAAWATDTQYF. In nucleotides, the CDR3 is TGTGCCAGCAGGGAGGCGGCGTGGGCCACAGATACGCAGTATTTT.

Concerning this clonotype itself: The CDR3 end shows no conserved phenylalanine or tryptophan, and so a read error is likely. The rearrangement joins TRBV12-3 or TRBV12-4 to TRBJ1-5; 7 bases agree with TRBD1. This CDR3 is built from 15 residues. J gave up 4 bases and V 5 bases, and 8 bases lay outside the gene matches. Written as DNA, the CDR3 is TGTGCCAGCAGTCAAGGGACAGACAATAATCAGCCCCAGCATCTT. The encoded protein is CASSQGTDNNQPQHL.

In the case of this clonotype: A much larger clone differs by one base, so this may be a read error. The rearrangement links TRBV9 to TRBJ1-1; D is possibly TRBD1 (5 bases). Germline values: CDR1 SGDLS, CDR2 YYNGEE. The CDR3 has 14 amino acids. The CDR3 is CASSRRAGPTEASF. CDR3 sequence (DNA): TGTGCCAGCAGCCGGAGGGCAGGGCCCACTGAAGCTTCCTTT.

This clonotype was seen a handful of times. This sequence may be a read error, since a much larger clone differs from it by one base. This rearrangement joins TRBV6-4 to TRBJ2-1, with TRBD2 matching 9 bases. The CDR3 length is 14 residues. V lost 6 bases to trimming and J lost 6 bases; unmatched junction nucleotides: 6. Germline loops: CDR1 MRHNA, CDR2 SNTAGT. The CDR3 region is CASRPWRGGNEQFF. The CDR3, as DNA: TGTGCCAGCAGGCCATGGCGGGGGGGCAATGAGCAGTTCTTC.

This clonotype came up many times. The chain employs TRBV20-1 and TRBJ2-1; 10 bases fit TRBD2. CDR1 and CDR2 (germline): DFQATT, SNEGSKA (reference sequence). The CDR3 runs 14 residues. The junction had 6 bases not matched to a gene; V was cut back by 6 bases and J by 4 bases. Written as DNA, the CDR3 is TGCAGTGCACGGACTAGCGGAACGTACAATGAGCAGTTCTTC. It is translated as CSARTSGTYNEQFF.